Presented here are 19 T cell receptor beta chains from one specimen sequenced in a study of T-cell memory formation after mild COVID-19. MiXCR was run by TCRdb on the 5' RACE reads, yielding one entry per CDR3 protein. The sample consists of roughly 120,000 distinct CDR3 sequences, about 16% of them appearing once. The sample comprised PBMCs or a T cell subset sorted from them (not recorded which). These TCRs come from an adult woman who had mild COVID-19 (a few samples of this study predate the infection). Cell type and time point are not known.

This chain's CDR3 is CASSQVGARYTEAFF. The CDR3 DNA reads TGTGCCAGCAGCCAAGTAGGGGCGCGGTACACTGAAGCTTTCTTT. The chain recombines TRBV14 with TRBJ1-1, with TRBD1 as a possible D gene (5 bases). The CDR3 extends over 15 amino acids. Germline CDR1 and CDR2: SGHDN and FVKESK. V gave up 1 base and J gave up 3 bases, with 12 bases separating them. Filled out from reference TRBV14 and TRBJ1-1, the complete variable domain reads EAGVTQFPSHSVIEKGQTVTLRCDPISGHDNLYWYRRVMGKEIKFLLHFVKESKQDESGMPNNRFLAERTGGTYSTLKVQPAELEDSGVYFCASSQVGARYTEAFFGQGTRLTVV.

The chain combines TRBV6-1 with TRBJ2-7, with D uncertain. This CDR3 spans 10 amino acids. Germline loops: CDR1 MNHNS, CDR2 SASEGT. With 5 bases removed from V and 3 bases from J, the gap between germline ends came to 2 bases. The CDR3 reads CASSNYEQYF. The CDR3 bases are TGTGCCAGCAGTAACTACGAGCAGTACTTC.

This clonotype came up many times. V and J are TRBV4-3 and TRBJ1-4; possibly TRBD1 for D (6 bases). The CDR3 loop spans 15 amino acids. Germline CDR1 and CDR2: LGHNA and YSLEER. Trimming removed 3 bases from V and 4 bases from J, with 12 bases in between. CDR3 DNA sequence: TGCGCCAGCAGCCAGAACCAGGGGCTTAATGAAAAACTGTTTTTT. It yields the protein CASSQNQGLNEKLFF.

This clonotype was counted a single time. The V call is TRBV5-5, the J call TRBJ1-2, with D perhaps matching TRBD1 (6 bases). V was shortened by 5 bases and J by 1 base, with 18 bases between the two germline ends. The V gene's germline CDR1 is SGHKS and CDR2 YYEKEE (reference sequence). The CDR3 loop spans 16 amino acids. CDR3 sequence: CASRSEGHNLNYGYTF. CDR3 DNA sequence: TGTGCCAGCAGATCGGAGGGACACAACCTTAACTATGGCTACACCTTC.

V is TRBV19 and J is TRBJ2-1, with 9 bases lining up with TRBD2. The V and J ends lost 4 bases and 6 bases, in that order; junction bases with no gene match: 10. The CDR3 covers 16 residues. Germline CDR1 LNHDA, CDR2 SQIVND (reference sequence). This CDR3 reads CASSRLAGSQRNEQFF. CDR3 in DNA: TGTGCCAGTAGTAGGCTAGCGGGGTCACAGCGCAATGAGCAGTTCTTC.

This clonotype was counted only a few times. This chain joins TRBV4-2 and TRBJ2-7; 12 bases are a match to TRBD2. The CDR3 is 16 amino acids. Trimming took 4 bases from V and 3 from J; bases not matched to a gene: 7. The germline gives CDR1 LGHNA, CDR2 YNFKEQ. The CDR3 DNA reads as TGTGCCAGCAGCCCGTTGGTGACTAGCGGGAGCTACGAGCAGTACTTC. This encodes CASSPLVTSGSYEQYF.

This clonotype occurred a few times. V gene TRBV6-2 or TRBV6-3 combines with J gene TRBJ2-3; tentative D call: TRBD2 (6 bases). The CDR3 runs to 19 residues. The germline CDR1 and CDR2 sequences are MNHEY and SVGEGT. Trimming cost V 0 bases and J 4 bases, with 23 bases left between them. CDR3 in amino acids: CASSYSGGVSFIEADTQYF. As DNA, the CDR3 is TGTGCCAGCAGTTACTCCGGGGGAGTAAGCTTTATAGAGGCAGATACGCAGTATTTT.

This clonotype has a count of ten or more. The gene calls are TRBV10-3 and TRBJ2-3; 8 bases agree with TRBD2. CDR3 size: 14 residues. Trimming at V came to 2 bases and at J to 4 bases, leaving 2 bases not matched to a gene. Germline V lookup: CDR1 ENHRY, CDR2 SYGVKD. Here the CDR3 DNA reads TGTGCCATCAGTGAGGGACTAGCCCCAGATACGCAGTATTTT. It codes for CAISEGLAPDTQYF.

This rearrangement joins TRBV7-9 to TRBJ2-7, with D hard to call. This CDR3 has 12 amino acids. Per the germline V gene, CDR1 is SEHNR and CDR2 is FQNEAQ (reference sequence). Trimming took off 5 bases at V and 5 bases at J, with 10 bases between the two ends. The CDR3 sequence: CASSPGGHEQYF. For the CDR3, the DNA is TGTGCCAGCAGCCCGGGTGGCCACGAGCAGTACTTC.

The chain joins TRBV2 to TRBJ2-7, with D unclear. Trimming took 3 bases from V and 11 from J, leaving 26 bases between them. The CDR3 is made up of 16 amino acids. In germline, CDR1 is SNHLY, CDR2 FYNNEI. Here the CDR3 reads CASSDWSPDRPRMEYF. In DNA, the CDR3 is TGTGCCAGCAGTGATTGGTCCCCGGACCGCCCACGGATGGAGTACTTC.

This clonotype was detected only a few times. The V gene is TRBV6-6, the J gene TRBJ2-6, with TRBD2 as a possible D gene (5 bases). The CDR3 covers 15 residues. CDR1 is MNHNY, CDR2 SVGAGI, per germline (reference sequence). The germline V and J ends were trimmed by 2 bases and 0 bases, with 5 bases remaining between them. CDR3 bases: TGTGCCAGCAGTTACGGGAGCTCTGGGGCCAACGTCCTGACTTTC. Residues: CASSYGSSGANVLTF.

This clonotype was counted between two and nine times. The chain couples TRBV29-1 to TRBJ2-5; D might be TRBD2 (6 bases). V dropped 3 bases and J dropped 5 bases, with 16 bases sitting between them. CDR1 and CDR2 (germline): SQVTM, ANQGSEA. The CDR3 length is 14 residues. CDR3 in DNA: TGCAGCGTTGAGCGGGACGCCCTAGGGGAGACCCAGTACTTC. This gives the protein CSVERDALGETQYF.

This clonotype was detected a few times. The rearrangement links TRBV4-3 to TRBJ2-3; TRBD2 agrees at 8 bases. CDR3 length: 17 amino acids. From germline, CDR1 is LGHNA and CDR2 YSLEER. J gave up 3 bases and V 0 bases, and 8 bases lay outside the gene matches. This CDR3 is CASSQEFRTSGTDTQYF. The CDR3 DNA reads as TGCGCCAGCAGCCAAGAGTTTAGAACTAGCGGAACAGATACGCAGTATTTT.

The chain combines TRBV24-1 with TRBJ2-1; tentative D call: TRBD1 (5 bases). CDR3 length: 17 amino acids. Per the germline V gene, CDR1 is KGHDR and CDR2 is SFDVKD. Trimming pared 1 base from V and 1 base from J, leaving 13 bases between. The CDR3 DNA reads as TGTGCCACCAGTGATTTTAAGGGGAAAGATTCCTACAATGAGCAGTTCTTC. As protein: CATSDFKGKDSYNEQFF.

This rearrangement joins TRBV7-6 to TRBJ2-3; D is ambiguous. The germline V and J ends were trimmed by 1 base and 4 bases, with 12 bases remaining between them. CDR3 length equals 15 residues. Germline V lookup: CDR1 SGHVS, CDR2 FNYEAQ. CDR3 coding DNA: TGTGCCAGCAGCTTAGGGCTAAGGGTGGCAGATACGCAGTATTTT. This codes for CASSLGLRVADTQYF.

This clonotype was seen more than once but under ten times. This chain joins TRBV9 and TRBJ2-3; 7 bases are a match to TRBD2. The germline V gene has CDR1 SGDLS and CDR2 YYNGEE. The CDR3 spans 14 residues. Unmatched junction bases numbered 3, after V lost 3 bases and J lost 2 bases. The DNA for the CDR3 is TGTGCCAGCAGCGCCCGGGACTACACAGATACGCAGTATTTT. Protein product: CASSARDYTDTQYF. Filled out from reference TRBV9 and TRBJ2-3, the complete variable domain reads DSGVTQTPKHLITATGQRVTLRCSPRSGDLSVYWYQQSLDQGLQFLIQYYNGEERAKGNILERFSAQQFPDLHSELNLSSLELGDSALYFCASSARDYTDTQYFGPGTRLTVL.

This clonotype was recorded a few times. V usage is TRBV20-1 and J usage is TRBJ1-1, with TRBD1 identical over 7 bases. In germline, CDR1 is DFQATT, CDR2 SNEGSKA (reference sequence). This CDR3 has 15 amino acids. V shed 6 bases, J shed 1 base, and the junction held 11 bases outside the gene matches. DNA of the CDR3: TGCAGTGCGCTCCCACAGGGGTGGGCGAACACTGAAGCTTTCTTT. Protein sequence: CSALPQGWANTEAFF.

In DNA form, the CDR3 reads TGTGCCAGCAGCTTAGCGTATGGTGGAGGCTACACCTTC. It encodes CASSLAYGGGYTF. V usage is TRBV7-2 and J usage is TRBJ1-2; the D is unclear. Germline CDR1 reads SGHTA; CDR2 reads FQGNSA. This CDR3 is 13 amino acids long. V was shortened by 0 bases and J by 8 bases, with 10 bases between the two germline ends.

The rearrangement joins TRBV5-1 to TRBJ2-1; 7 bases agree with TRBD2. Germline CDR1 reads SGHRS; CDR2 reads YFSETQ. The CDR3 spans 15 residues. Trimming took 1 base from V and 7 from J; bases not matched to a gene: 8. The CDR3 bases are TGCGCCAGCAGCTTGCGGGGGGAGAGGAATAATGAGCAGTTCTTC. It encodes CASSLRGERNNEQFF.